This T cell receptor (beta chain) was sequenced in a study of regulatory T cells in long-lasting Graves disease. Described time point: persistent/refractory GD, antithyroid drugs over 5 years with positive TRAb. PBMCs were the source of the RNA used for TCR sequencing. CDR3 regions were amplified by Arm-PCR using iRepertoire HTBI primers to build TCR beta libraries. TCRdb itself ran the multiplex PCR reads through MiXCR, one entry per CDR3 protein. The table lists 700,000 or so distinct CDR3 sequences, roughly 30% of them singletons, with around 42% in the top ten. The source of this sequence is a female donor with Graves disease. This sample comprised peripheral blood mononuclear cells (PBMCs), obtained when the disease was refractory, from a patient treated with antithyroid drugs.

The CDR3 spells CASSTVAGEAFF. The CDR3 coding sequence is TGTGCCAGTAGTACCGTGGCGGGTGAAGCTTTCTTT. The chain recombines TRBV19 with TRBJ1-1, with D unclear. Trimming removed 4 bases at V and 7 bases at J, with 10 bases between. The CDR3 is 12 amino acids. Germline V gene sequence: CDR1 LNHDA, CDR2 SQIVND (reference sequence).